Shown below are 23 T cell receptor beta chains from a single sample sequenced in a study of blood T cell repertoires in COVID-19. The repertoire was sequenced with immunoSEQ multiplex PCR; TCRdb's copy has only in-frame clones and lacks some. This sample yields around 170,000 clones, of which about 81% are seen a single time; 10% to 15% belongs to the top ten. The sample consisted of peripheral blood. The receptors stem from a woman of 80 years or more with COVID-19, enrolled during active disease.

V usage is TRBV5-8 and J usage is TRBJ2-2, with D tentatively TRBD1 (5 bases). V shed 2 bases and J shed 4 bases, with 6 bases lying between them. CDR1 is SGHTS, CDR2 YDEGEE, per germline. The CDR3 contains 13 residues. The CDR3 loop reads CASSFRVTGELFF. The DNA for the CDR3 is TGTGCCAGCAGCTTCAGGGTCACCGGGGAGCTGTTTTTT.

The rearrangement links TRBV2 to TRBJ2-7; TRBD1 agrees at 7 bases. Germline V gene lookup returns CDR1 SNHLY and CDR2 FYNNEI. CDR3 length equals 14 residues. Trimming at V came to 10 bases and at J to 4 bases, leaving 13 bases not matched to a gene. The CDR3 loop reads CATQQGIIGYEQYF. CDR3 nucleotides: TGTGCCACCCAACAGGGGATTATTGGGTACGAGCAGTACTTC.

The V and J genes are TRBV30 and TRBJ2-3; 8 bases line up with TRBD1. Unmatched junction bases numbered 8, after V lost 3 bases and J lost 3 bases. Germline CDR1 reads GTSNPN; CDR2 reads SVGIG (reference sequence). The CDR3 has 15 amino acids. The CDR3: CAWSNLQGVTDTQYF. In DNA, the CDR3 is TGTGCCTGGAGCAACTTACAGGGGGTAACAGATACGCAGTATTTT.

This clone has ten or more counts. Here the CDR3 reads CASRAETVAGYTF. The CDR3 region has the DNA TGTGCCAGCAGGGCCGAGACAGTGGCTGGCTACACCTTC. The rearrangement joins TRBV28 to TRBJ1-2; a possible D gene is TRBD1 (5 bases). V dropped 6 bases and J dropped 7 bases, with 15 bases sitting between them. Germline CDR1 is MDHEN and CDR2 is SYDVKM. CDR3 length: 13 residues.

This clone was found once. The chain combines TRBV4-2 with TRBJ2-7; 10 nucleotides align to TRBD2. The trim removed 4 bases at V and 6 bases at J, leaving 12 bases unmatched. CDR3 length equals 16 residues. The germline CDR1 and CDR2 sequences are LGHNA and YNFKEQ. The CDR3: CASSLPSGGAEVEQYF. The DNA for the CDR3 is TGTGCCAGCAGCCTCCCAAGCGGGGGGGCTGAGGTCGAGCAGTACTTC.

The V and J genes are TRBV30 and TRBJ2-1, with 8 bases aligning to TRBD2. CDR1 GTSNPN and CDR2 SVGIG come from the germline V gene (reference sequence). The CDR3 is 13 residues long. V gave up 1 base and J gave up 9 bases; unmatched junction bases: 5. This CDR3 is CAWSAGTSGEQFF. CDR3 nucleotide sequence: TGTGCCTGGAGTGCCGGGACTAGTGGTGAGCAGTTCTTC.

The rearrangement links TRBV12-3 or TRBV12-4 to TRBJ1-2; 9 bases are shared with TRBD1. This CDR3 spans 13 amino acids. V gave up 5 bases and J gave up 4 bases; unmatched junction bases: 2. The CDR3 bases are TGTGCCAGCAGTGCGGACAGGGGCTATGGCTACACCTTC. It encodes CASSADRGYGYTF.

V gene TRBV12-3 or TRBV12-4 combines with J gene TRBJ2-7, with 8 bases lining up with TRBD1. V shed 2 bases and J 4 bases; nucleotides not matched to a gene: 1. CDR3 length: 13 residues. The CDR3 DNA sequence: TGTGCCAGCAGTTTATACAGGGGGTACGAGCAGTACTTC. Residues: CASSLYRGYEQYF.

The V gene is TRBV6-2 or TRBV6-3, the J gene TRBJ2-5; 8 nucleotides align to TRBD1. V shed 2 bases, J shed 4 bases, and the junction held 3 bases outside the gene matches. The CDR3 contains 14 residues. Germline CDR1 MNHEY, CDR2 SVGEGT. The CDR3 reads CASSYRTGRETQYF. The DNA of the CDR3 is TGTGCCAGCAGTTACAGGACAGGGCGAGAGACCCAGTACTTC.

Note on this clone: At the DNA level, this CDR3 is encoded by other sequences in the same sample as well. The J gene is TRBJ2-5, the V gene TRBV5-1, with D possibly matching TRBD2 (5 bases). Germline loops: CDR1 SGHRS, CDR2 YFSETQ. This CDR3 spans 13 amino acids. The ends were cut back, 0 bases at V and 5 bases at J, with 8 bases in the middle. The CDR3: CASSLGGLETQYF. For the CDR3, the DNA is TGCGCCAGCAGCTTGGGCGGGTTGGAGACCCAGTACTTC.

The chain joins TRBV18 to TRBJ1-2; 8 bases are a match to TRBD1. Germline V gene lookup returns CDR1 KGHSH and CDR2 LQKENI. The CDR3 covers 13 residues. V shed 6 bases, J shed 5 bases, and the junction held 5 bases outside the gene matches. CDR3 DNA sequence: TGTGCCAGCTCGGACAGGGTCGAGTATGGCTACACCTTC. Residues: CASSDRVEYGYTF.

V gene TRBV4-1 combines with J gene TRBJ2-5; possibly TRBD1 for D (7 bases). The CDR3 loop spans 16 amino acids. Trimming left V 5 bases short and J 5 bases short, with 21 bases between. The V gene's germline CDR1 is MGHRA and CDR2 YSYEKL. The CDR3 region is CASSNPHSTGRETQYF. CDR3 bases: TGCGCCAGCAGCAATCCTCATTCGACAGGGAGGGAGACCCAGTACTTC.

This chain connects TRBV7-9 to TRBJ1-4; TRBD1 matches at 8 bases. The CDR3 runs to 18 residues. V dropped 5 bases and J dropped 2; count of bases not matched to a gene: 13. Germline V gives CDR1 SEHNR, CDR2 FQNEAQ (reference sequence). CDR3 in DNA: TGTGCCAGCAGCGAGAGGACAGGGAGAGGGGACACTAATGAAAAACTGTTTTTT. Residues: CASSERTGRGDTNEKLFF.

This rearrangement joins TRBV7-3 to TRBJ2-1; 8 bases match TRBD1. After removal of 3 bases from V and 0 bases from J, the junction contained 1 base not matched to a gene. The germline CDR1 and CDR2 sequences are SGHTA and FQGTGA. This CDR3 is built from 15 residues. In nucleotides, the CDR3 is TGTGCCAGCAGCTTCGACAGGGGCTCCTACAATGAGCAGTTCTTC. It translates to CASSFDRGSYNEQFF.

The chain joins TRBV14 to TRBJ1-4, with 7 positions matching TRBD1. The V gene end was trimmed by 1 base and the J gene end by 7 bases; junction bases not matched to a gene: 9. Germline V CDR1 and CDR2: SGHDN, FVKESK. The CDR3 length is 16 residues. CDR3 coding DNA: TGTGCCAGCAGCCAAGGGACAGGACTATGGAGTGAAAAACTGTTTTTT. Translation: CASSQGTGLWSEKLFF.

This chain uses TRBV5-1 with TRBJ2-2, with D tentatively TRBD1 (7 bases). Germline CDR1 SGHRS, CDR2 YFSETQ. The V end lost 0 bases, the J end lost 3 bases, and 18 bases lay between the germline ends. This CDR3 has 18 residues. The CDR3 nucleotides are TGCGCCAGCAGCTTGGCAGGAGGGGGCGCAAGGGACACCGGGGAGCTGTTTTTT. Its translation: CASSLAGGGARDTGELFF.

This clone was seen just once. J is TRBJ2-1 and V is TRBV15; 9 positions match TRBD2. V was clipped by 0 bases and J by 7 bases; unmatched bases: 10. CDR3 length: 17 residues. The germline CDR1 and CDR2 sequences are LNHNV and YYDKDF (reference sequence). The CDR3 loop reads CATSRDHSAGGFNEQFF. CDR3 DNA sequence: TGTGCCACCAGCAGAGACCACTCGGCGGGAGGGTTTAATGAGCAGTTCTTC.

The V call is TRBV3-1 (or the pseudogene TRBV3-2), the J call TRBJ2-5, with 8 bases matching TRBD1. Looked up from germline, CDR1 is LGHDT and CDR2 is YNNKEL (reference sequence). This CDR3 has 19 residues. With 1 base clipped from V and 2 bases from J, the junction kept 15 bases outside the gene matches. The CDR3 coding sequence is TGTGCCAGCAGCCAAGGAATCCCGGGGACAGGACGCTATCAAGAGACCCAGTACTTC. It translates to CASSQGIPGTGRYQETQYF.

This clone came up once. This chain links TRBV5-4 with TRBJ2-2; tentatively, D is TRBD2 (6 bases). From germline, CDR1 is SGHNT and CDR2 YYREEE (reference sequence). The CDR3 is made up of 16 amino acids. The V gene lost 3 bases and the J gene lost 3 bases, with 15 bases spanning the gap. The CDR3 spells CASSSRGSGDTGELFF. The DNA of the CDR3 is TGTGCCAGCAGCTCAAGAGGTAGCGGAGACACCGGGGAGCTGTTTTTT.

The V gene is TRBV27, the J gene TRBJ2-7; no clear D gene. CDR1 and CDR2 from the germline V gene are MNHEY and SMNVEV (reference sequence). The V gene lost 5 bases and the J gene lost 6 bases, with 11 bases spanning the gap. The CDR3 extends over 12 amino acids. This CDR3 reads CASSPNLFEQYF. In nucleotides, the CDR3 is TGTGCCAGCAGTCCCAATCTATTCGAGCAGTACTTC.

The rearrangement links TRBV5-6 to TRBJ2-5, with a possible D match to TRBD1 (5 bases). The CDR3 is 14 residues long. From germline, CDR1 is SGHDT and CDR2 YYEEEE. Between the trimmed V and J ends, which lost 0 bases and 6 bases, there was a span of 12 bases. The CDR3 coding sequence is TGTGCCAGCAGCTTGGCAGGGTGGGTGAAGACCCAGTACTTC. Translated, it gives CASSLAGWVKTQYF.

The chain is built from TRBV27 and TRBJ2-1, with 12 bases fitting TRBD2. The CDR3 totals 17 residues. Looked up from germline, CDR1 is MNHEY and CDR2 is SMNVEV (reference sequence). V lost 0 bases to trimming and J lost 9 bases; unmatched junction nucleotides: 9. The CDR3 DNA sequence: TGTGCCAGCAGTTTATCTTGGCCGGGACTAGCGGGTGGTGAGCAGTTCTTC. Its protein is CASSLSWPGLAGGEQFF.

This chain links TRBV7-2 with TRBJ2-3; 9 bases match TRBD1. V shed 4 bases and J 5 bases; nucleotides not matched to a gene: 10. Germline CDR1 and CDR2: SGHTA and FQGNSA. This CDR3 is built from 16 residues. The CDR3 protein is CASSSQMTGGGDTQYF. CDR3 nucleotide sequence: TGTGCCAGCAGCTCTCAAATGACAGGGGGAGGAGATACGCAGTATTTT.